This entry describes one T cell receptor (beta chain). This specimen comes from a study of radiation and T cells in renal cell carcinoma. Here immunoSEQ multiplex PCR was the method, and the copy in TCRdb shows in-frame clones only, minus some. The repertoire holds about 78,000 clones, with about nine tenths as singletons. Time point denoted: blood 4 weeks post-SBRT, at nephrectomy. Sample treatment: 15 Gy SBRT to primary tumor, nephrectomy 4 weeks later. This CDR3 is 13 amino acids long. Between the trimmed V and J ends, which lost 4 bases and 7 bases, there was a span of 16 bases. Germline loops: CDR1 SQVTM, CDR2 ANQGSEA.

V and J are TRBV29-1 and TRBJ1-1; perhaps TRBD1 as D (6 bases). The sequences come from blood, collected from a patient whose treatment included radiotherapy and nephrectomy. The TCR comes from a woman aged 70-85 years with renal cell carcinoma. CDR3: CSVVEGGTVEAFF. In DNA, the CDR3 is TGCAGCGTTGTGGAGGGGGGCACCGTTGAAGCTTTCTTT.